This is a list of T cell receptor beta chains from one sample in a study of blood T cell repertoires in COVID-19. The repertoire was sequenced with immunoSEQ multiplex PCR; TCRdb's copy has only in-frame clones and lacks some. The data contain more than 90,000 clones, around 87% of them seen just once; the ten biggest clones take up roughly 8.2%. Sequenced material: peripheral blood. Source of these receptors: a human donor in a cohort sampled during active COVID-19. The CDR3 runs from the conserved cysteine through the conserved F or W. A D gene is named only where the DNA matches it firmly. For some rows the clone size is stated as once, few or many, or as a class when expanded; others skip it.

j_gene: TRBJ1-3
abundance: -
v_gene: TRBV4-2
d_gene: TRBD1
CDR3nt: TGTGCCAGCAGCCAAGATAAAGGGACAGGGGGTGGAAACACCATATATTTT
CDR3aa: CASSQDKGTGGGNTIYF

j_gene: TRBJ2-7
abundance: -
v_gene: TRBV6-5
d_gene: -
CDR3nt: TGTGCCAGCAGTTACACAGGAGCTTACGAGCAGTACTTC
CDR3aa: CASSYTGAYEQYF

j_gene: TRBJ2-3
abundance: -
v_gene: TRBV7-2
d_gene: -
CDR3nt: TGTGCCAGCAGCTTCTCGGATACGCAGTATTTT
CDR3aa: CASSFSDTQYF

j_gene: TRBJ1-3
abundance: -
v_gene: TRBV14
d_gene: -
CDR3nt: TGTGCCAGCAGCCAAGATCGATGGGCGCGGGACACCATATATTTT
CDR3aa: CASSQDRWARDTIYF

j_gene: TRBJ2-3
abundance: -
v_gene: TRBV5-1
d_gene: TRBD2
CDR3nt: TGCGCCAGCAGCTCCAGGACTAGCGGGGCGACAGATACGCAGTATTTT
CDR3aa: CASSSRTSGATDTQYF

j_gene: TRBJ2-7
abundance: -
v_gene: TRBV20-1
d_gene: TRBD2
CDR3nt: TGCAGTGCTAGTGAGCCCTGGACTAGCGGGCTTATCTACGAGCAGTACTTC
CDR3aa: CSASEPWTSGLIYEQYF

j_gene: TRBJ2-3
abundance: -
v_gene: TRBV5-6
d_gene: TRBD1
CDR3nt: TGTGCCAGCAGCTTGGGGACAGGGGGGACCACAGATACGCAGTATTTT
CDR3aa: CASSLGTGGTTDTQYF

j_gene: TRBJ1-1
abundance: -
v_gene: TRBV27
d_gene: TRBD1
CDR3nt: TGTGCCAGCAGAAGAAACAAACAGGGGGCCGGGGAGAATACTGAAGCTTTCTTT
CDR3aa: CASRRNKQGAGENTEAFF

j_gene: TRBJ2-1
abundance: -
v_gene: TRBV3-1/TRBV3-2
d_gene: TRBD1
CDR3nt: TGTGCCAGCAGCCTACCTCTGACAGGGGGCTTGGACAATGAGCAGTTCTTC
CDR3aa: CASSLPLTGGLDNEQFF

j_gene: TRBJ2-1
abundance: -
v_gene: TRBV4-1
d_gene: TRBD2
CDR3nt: TGCGCCAGCAGCCAAGCGCGCGGGGGTTCCTACAATGAGCAGTTCTTC
CDR3aa: CASSQARGGSYNEQFF

j_gene: TRBJ1-6
abundance: few
v_gene: TRBV5-6
d_gene: -
CDR3nt: TGTGCCAGCAGTGGGCAGGCCACCTATAATTCACCCCTCCACTTT
CDR3aa: CASSGQATYNSPLHF

j_gene: TRBJ1-5
abundance: -
v_gene: TRBV19
d_gene: -
CDR3nt: TGTGCCAGTAGGACCAGTGCGGGGGGCAATCAGCCCCAGCATTTT
CDR3aa: CASRTSAGGNQPQHF

j_gene: TRBJ2-3
abundance: -
v_gene: TRBV19
d_gene: -
CDR3nt: TGTGCCAGTAGTCTAGGTATGGATACGCAGTATTTT
CDR3aa: CASSLGMDTQYF

j_gene: TRBJ2-5
abundance: -
v_gene: TRBV3-1/TRBV3-2
d_gene: TRBD2
CDR3nt: TGTGCCAGCAGCCATGAAGCGGGGCTACAAGAGACCCAGTACTTC
CDR3aa: CASSHEAGLQETQYF

j_gene: TRBJ2-1
abundance: -
v_gene: TRBV3-1/TRBV3-2
d_gene: -
CDR3nt: TGTGCCAGCAGCCAGCCTTATACGAGCTCCTACAATGAGCAGTTCTTC
CDR3aa: CASSQPYTSSYNEQFF

j_gene: TRBJ2-3
abundance: once
v_gene: TRBV11-3
d_gene: -
CDR3nt: TGTGCCAGCAGCCAGGCGGGGGCCGGGATACGTAGCACAGATACGCAGTATTTT
CDR3aa: CASSQAGAGIRSTDTQYF

j_gene: TRBJ1-5
abundance: -
v_gene: TRBV5-1
d_gene: -
CDR3nt: TGCGCCAGCAGCTTGGGGCAGGGAGGATCGCAGCCCCAGCATTTT
CDR3aa: CASSLGQGGSQPQHF

j_gene: TRBJ2-7
abundance: -
v_gene: TRBV7-8
d_gene: TRBD2
CDR3nt: TGTGCCAGCAGCCGGGGACTAGCGGGAGCCAGCTTATCCTACGAGCAGTACTTC
CDR3aa: CASSRGLAGASLSYEQYF

j_gene: TRBJ2-1
abundance: -
v_gene: TRBV29-1
d_gene: TRBD2
CDR3nt: TGCAGCGTGGTGAGCGGGGCCTCCACCCTACACGAGCAGTTCTTC
CDR3aa: CSVVSGASTLHEQFF

j_gene: TRBJ2-1
abundance: -
v_gene: TRBV7-3
d_gene: TRBD2
CDR3nt: TGTGCCAGCAGCTTCAGCGGGGGTAGGAATGAGCAGTTCTTC
CDR3aa: CASSFSGGRNEQFF

j_gene: TRBJ2-3
abundance: -
v_gene: TRBV6-5
d_gene: TRBD2
CDR3nt: TGTGCCGGGAGGAGCGGGGGAAATCCAGATACGCAGTATTTT
CDR3aa: CAGRSGGNPDTQYF

j_gene: TRBJ2-3
abundance: -
v_gene: TRBV5-6
d_gene: -
CDR3nt: TGTGCCAGCAGCCCAACCTTCTGGGGCACAGATGATACGCAGTATTTT
CDR3aa: CASSPTFWGTDDTQYF

j_gene: TRBJ1-2
abundance: -
v_gene: TRBV18
d_gene: -
CDR3nt: TGTGCCAGCTCAATGGACACCTATGGCTACACCTTC
CDR3aa: CASSMDTYGYTF

j_gene: TRBJ1-1
abundance: few
v_gene: TRBV5-1
d_gene: TRBD1
CDR3nt: TGCGCCAGCAGCTTGGCCCAGGGGGGGAACACTGAAGCTTTCTTT
CDR3aa: CASSLAQGGNTEAFF

j_gene: TRBJ2-7
abundance: -
v_gene: TRBV15
d_gene: TRBD1
CDR3nt: TGTGCCACCAGCAGGAACAGGGGCTCCTACGAGCAGTACTTC
CDR3aa: CATSRNRGSYEQYF

j_gene: TRBJ2-3
abundance: -
v_gene: TRBV6-6
d_gene: TRBD2
CDR3nt: TGTGCCAGCCGTGGCGGGGGGGACACAGATACGCAGTATTTT
CDR3aa: CASRGGGDTDTQYF

j_gene: TRBJ2-5
abundance: -
v_gene: TRBV19
d_gene: TRBD2
CDR3nt: TGTGCCAGTAGTATTGGACTAGCGGCTCCGCAAGAGACCCAGTACTTC
CDR3aa: CASSIGLAAPQETQYF

j_gene: TRBJ2-3
abundance: -
v_gene: TRBV11-1
d_gene: -
CDR3nt: TGTGCCAGCAGTCAGGGGGGCCCCCCCCTAGATACGCAGTATTTT
CDR3aa: CASSQGGPPLDTQYF

j_gene: TRBJ2-2
abundance: -
v_gene: TRBV10-1
d_gene: -
CDR3nt: TGCGCCAGCGCAAGCAGGACCGGGGAGCTGTTTTTT
CDR3aa: CASASRTGELFF

j_gene: TRBJ2-6
abundance: -
v_gene: TRBV7-3
d_gene: -
CDR3nt: TGTGCCAGCAGCCCGAAAAGCGGCTCTGGGGCCAACGTCCTGACTTTC
CDR3aa: CASSPKSGSGANVLTF

j_gene: TRBJ2-1
abundance: -
v_gene: TRBV9
d_gene: TRBD1
CDR3nt: TGTGCCAGCAGCCCGAGACAGGGGGCTTACAATGAGCAGTTCTTC
CDR3aa: CASSPRQGAYNEQFF

j_gene: TRBJ1-1
abundance: -
v_gene: TRBV6-4
d_gene: -
CDR3nt: TGTGCCAGCAGTCCGAGGTCGGACACTGAAGCTTTCTTT
CDR3aa: CASSPRSDTEAFF

j_gene: TRBJ1-2
abundance: -
v_gene: TRBV5-1
d_gene: -
CDR3nt: TGCGCCAGCAGCTTGGGATTTAGGGGCCTCGACTATGGCTACACCTTC
CDR3aa: CASSLGFRGLDYGYTF

j_gene: TRBJ2-1
abundance: -
v_gene: TRBV24-1
d_gene: -
CDR3nt: TGTGCCACCCAGGAGCGGGCCGCTGAGCAGTTCTTC
CDR3aa: CATQERAAEQFF

j_gene: TRBJ1-4
abundance: -
v_gene: TRBV7-2
d_gene: -
CDR3nt: TGTGCCAGCAGCTTAGGGGGGGCTAATGAAAAACTGTTTTTT
CDR3aa: CASSLGGANEKLFF

j_gene: TRBJ2-7
abundance: -
v_gene: TRBV27
d_gene: -
CDR3nt: TGTGCCAGCAGTTCCGGGGGGACAGGAAGCTACGAGCAGTACTTC
CDR3aa: CASSSGGTGSYEQYF

j_gene: TRBJ2-2
abundance: -
v_gene: TRBV9
d_gene: TRBD2
CDR3nt: TGTGCCAGCAGCGTAGGCAGTCAGGGAGGGACCGGGGAGCTGTTTTTT
CDR3aa: CASSVGSQGGTGELFF

j_gene: TRBJ2-1
abundance: once
v_gene: TRBV3-1/TRBV3-2
d_gene: TRBD2
CDR3nt: TGTGCCAGCAGCCAAGGAGGAATAGCGGGAGATACGCAGTTCTTC
CDR3aa: CASSQGGIAGDTQFF

j_gene: TRBJ1-4
abundance: -
v_gene: TRBV2
d_gene: -
CDR3nt: TGTGCCAGCAAATCGACATCCACTAATGAAAAACTGTTTTTT
CDR3aa: CASKSTSTNEKLFF

j_gene: TRBJ2-1
abundance: -
v_gene: TRBV19
d_gene: TRBD1
CDR3nt: TGTGCCCATGACAGGGTACTTTGCAATGAGCAGTTCTTC
CDR3aa: CAHDRVLCNEQFF

j_gene: TRBJ1-2
abundance: -
v_gene: TRBV11-3
d_gene: TRBD1
CDR3nt: TGTGCCAGCAGCCCCGAGGGCACGGGACAGGGCTACACCTTC
CDR3aa: CASSPEGTGQGYTF

j_gene: TRBJ2-3
abundance: -
v_gene: TRBV11-3
d_gene: TRBD1
CDR3nt: TGTGCCAGCAGCCGGGGACAGAACACAGATACGCAGTATTTT
CDR3aa: CASSRGQNTDTQYF

j_gene: TRBJ1-1
abundance: -
v_gene: TRBV29-1
d_gene: -
CDR3nt: TGCAGCATCGGAGAGTCAGGGGCGAGAACTGAAGCTTTCTTT
CDR3aa: CSIGESGARTEAFF

j_gene: TRBJ2-5
abundance: once
v_gene: TRBV19
d_gene: TRBD1
CDR3nt: TGTGCCAGTAGTATAGGACAGGGGGTGGGAGAGACCCAGTACTTC
CDR3aa: CASSIGQGVGETQYF